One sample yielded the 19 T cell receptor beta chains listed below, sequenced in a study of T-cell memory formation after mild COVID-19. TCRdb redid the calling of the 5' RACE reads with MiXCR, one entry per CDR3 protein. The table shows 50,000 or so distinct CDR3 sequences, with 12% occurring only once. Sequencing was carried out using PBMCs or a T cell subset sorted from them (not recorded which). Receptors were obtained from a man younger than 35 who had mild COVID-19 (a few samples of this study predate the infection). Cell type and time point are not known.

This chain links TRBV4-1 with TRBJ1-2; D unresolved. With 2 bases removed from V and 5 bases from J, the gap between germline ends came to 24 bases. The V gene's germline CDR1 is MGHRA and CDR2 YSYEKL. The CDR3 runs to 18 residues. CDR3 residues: CASSQSPGNERARYGYTF. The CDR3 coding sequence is TGCGCCAGCAGCCAAAGTCCGGGTAACGAACGAGCGAGGTATGGCTACACCTTC.

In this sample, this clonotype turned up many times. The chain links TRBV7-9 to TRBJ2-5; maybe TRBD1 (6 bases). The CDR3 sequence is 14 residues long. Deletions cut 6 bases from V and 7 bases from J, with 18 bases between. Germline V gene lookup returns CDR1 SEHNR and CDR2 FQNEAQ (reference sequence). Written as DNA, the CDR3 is TGTGCCAGCAGTCCCAGACAGGTTGAATTGACCCAGTACTTC. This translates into CASSPRQVELTQYF.

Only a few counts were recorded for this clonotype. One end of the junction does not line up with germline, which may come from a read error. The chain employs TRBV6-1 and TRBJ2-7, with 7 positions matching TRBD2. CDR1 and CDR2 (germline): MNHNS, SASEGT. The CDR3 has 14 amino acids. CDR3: CASSEGGGSYEQYF. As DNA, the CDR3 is TGTGCCAGCAGCGAAGGCGGGGGCTCCTACGAGCAGTACTTC.

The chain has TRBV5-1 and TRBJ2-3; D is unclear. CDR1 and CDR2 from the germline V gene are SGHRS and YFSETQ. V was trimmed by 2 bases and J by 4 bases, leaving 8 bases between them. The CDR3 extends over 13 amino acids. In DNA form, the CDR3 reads TGCGCCAGCAGCTTCGGATGGGCAGATACGCAGTATTTT. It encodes CASSFGWADTQYF.

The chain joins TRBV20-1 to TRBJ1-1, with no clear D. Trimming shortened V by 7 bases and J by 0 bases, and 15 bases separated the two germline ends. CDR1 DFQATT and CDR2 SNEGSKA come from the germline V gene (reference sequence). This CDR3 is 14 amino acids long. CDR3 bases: TGCAGTGGGGAGGGTGAGGGAGTGAACACTGAAGCTTTCTTT. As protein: CSGEGEGVNTEAFF.

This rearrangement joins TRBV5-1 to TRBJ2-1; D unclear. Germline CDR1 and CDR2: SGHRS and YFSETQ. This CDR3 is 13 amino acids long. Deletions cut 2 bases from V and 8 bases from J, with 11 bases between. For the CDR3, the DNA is TGCGCCAGCAGCTTAATGGGCAACGATGAGCAGTTCTTC. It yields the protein CASSLMGNDEQFF.

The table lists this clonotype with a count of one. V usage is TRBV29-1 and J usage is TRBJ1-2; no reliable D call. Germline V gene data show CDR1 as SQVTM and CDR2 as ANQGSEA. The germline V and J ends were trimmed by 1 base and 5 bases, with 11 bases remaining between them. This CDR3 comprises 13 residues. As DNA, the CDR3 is TGCAGCGTTGAAGTTTCGGCAAGATATGGCTACACCTTC. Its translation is CSVEVSARYGYTF.

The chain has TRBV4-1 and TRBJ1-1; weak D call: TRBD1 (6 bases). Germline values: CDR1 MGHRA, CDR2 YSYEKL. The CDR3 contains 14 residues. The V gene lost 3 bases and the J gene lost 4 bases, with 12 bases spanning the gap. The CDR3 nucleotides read TGCGCCAGCAGCCACCTTAAGGGGGGCACTGAAGCTTTCTTT. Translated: CASSHLKGGTEAFF.

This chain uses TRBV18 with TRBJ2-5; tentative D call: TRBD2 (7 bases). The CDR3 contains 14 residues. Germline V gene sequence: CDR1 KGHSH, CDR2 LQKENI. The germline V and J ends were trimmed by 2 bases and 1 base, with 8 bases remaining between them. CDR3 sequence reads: CASSPAGAQETQYF. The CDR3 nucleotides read TGTGCCAGCTCACCAGCGGGGGCCCAAGAGACCCAGTACTTC.

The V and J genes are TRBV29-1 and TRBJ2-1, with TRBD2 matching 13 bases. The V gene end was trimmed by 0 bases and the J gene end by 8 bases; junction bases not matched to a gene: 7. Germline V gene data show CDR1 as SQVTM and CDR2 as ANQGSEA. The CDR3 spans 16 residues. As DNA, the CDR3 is TGCAGCGTTGAAGACCCCGGACTAGCGGGAGCATATGAGCAGTTCTTC. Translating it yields CSVEDPGLAGAYEQFF.

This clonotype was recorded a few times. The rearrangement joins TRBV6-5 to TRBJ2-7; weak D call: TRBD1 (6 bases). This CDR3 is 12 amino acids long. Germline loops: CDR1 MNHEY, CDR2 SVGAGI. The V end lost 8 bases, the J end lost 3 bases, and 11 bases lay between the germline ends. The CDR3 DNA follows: TGTGCCAGCCCTATCAGGGGCTACGAGCAGTACGTC. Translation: CASPIRGYEQYV.

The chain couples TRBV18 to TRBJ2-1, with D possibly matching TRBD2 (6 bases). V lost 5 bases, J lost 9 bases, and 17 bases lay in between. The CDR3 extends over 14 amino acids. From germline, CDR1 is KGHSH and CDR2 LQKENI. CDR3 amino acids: CASSVGLAGGEQFF. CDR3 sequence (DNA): TGTGCCAGCTCAGTGGGACTCGCCGGAGGTGAGCAGTTCTTC. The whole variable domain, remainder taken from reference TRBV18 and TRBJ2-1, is NAGVMQNPRHLVRRRGQEARLRCSPMKGHSHVYWYRQLPEEGLKFMVYLQKENIIDESGMPKERFSAEFPKEGPSILRIQQVVRGDSAAYFCASSVGLAGGEQFFGPGTRLTVL.

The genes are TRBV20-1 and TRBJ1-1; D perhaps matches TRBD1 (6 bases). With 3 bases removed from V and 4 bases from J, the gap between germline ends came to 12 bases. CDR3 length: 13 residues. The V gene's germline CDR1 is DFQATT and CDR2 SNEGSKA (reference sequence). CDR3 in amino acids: CSASGGQVTEAFF. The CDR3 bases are TGCAGTGCTAGTGGGGGGCAGGTCACTGAAGCTTTCTTT.

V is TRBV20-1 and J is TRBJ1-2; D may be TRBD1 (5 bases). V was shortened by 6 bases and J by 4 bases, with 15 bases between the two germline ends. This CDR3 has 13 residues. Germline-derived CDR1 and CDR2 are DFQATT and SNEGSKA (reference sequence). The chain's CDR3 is CSAQTPGGYGYTF. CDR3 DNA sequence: TGCAGTGCGCAAACCCCCGGGGGCTATGGCTACACCTTC.

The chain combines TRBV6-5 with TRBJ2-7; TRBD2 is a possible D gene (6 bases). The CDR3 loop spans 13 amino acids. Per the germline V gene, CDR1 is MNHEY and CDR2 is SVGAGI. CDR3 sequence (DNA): TGTGAATGGGGAGGAAAAAGCTCCTACGAGCAGTACTTC. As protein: CEWGGKSSYEQYF.

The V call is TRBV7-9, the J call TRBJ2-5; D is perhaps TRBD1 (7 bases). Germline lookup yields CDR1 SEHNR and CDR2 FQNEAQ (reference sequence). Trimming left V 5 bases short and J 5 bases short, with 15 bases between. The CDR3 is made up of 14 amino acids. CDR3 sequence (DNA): TGTGCCAGCAGCCAAGCCGCAGGGGGGGAGACCCAGTACTTC. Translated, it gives CASSQAAGGETQYF.

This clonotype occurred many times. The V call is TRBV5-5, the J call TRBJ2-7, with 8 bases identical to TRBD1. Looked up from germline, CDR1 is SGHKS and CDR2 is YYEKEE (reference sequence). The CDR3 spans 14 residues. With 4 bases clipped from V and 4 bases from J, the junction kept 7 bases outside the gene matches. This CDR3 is CASSRGQGAYEQYF. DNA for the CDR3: TGTGCCAGCAGCCGGGGGCAGGGGGCTTACGAGCAGTACTTC.

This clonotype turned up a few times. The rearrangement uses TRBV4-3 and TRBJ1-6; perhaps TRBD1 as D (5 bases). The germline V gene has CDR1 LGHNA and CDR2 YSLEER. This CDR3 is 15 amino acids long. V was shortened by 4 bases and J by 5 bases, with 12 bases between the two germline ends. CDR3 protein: CASSRQTENNSPLHF. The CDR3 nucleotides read TGCGCCAGCAGCCGCCAGACAGAGAATAATTCACCCCTCCACTTT.

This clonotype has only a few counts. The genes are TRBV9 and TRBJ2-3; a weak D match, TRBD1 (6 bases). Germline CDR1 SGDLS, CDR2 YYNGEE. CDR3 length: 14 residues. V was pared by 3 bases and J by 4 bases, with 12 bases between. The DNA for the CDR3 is TGTGCCAGCAGCGCCTACAGGGCATCAGATACGCAGTATTTT. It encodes CASSAYRASDTQYF.